The next 21 T cell receptor beta chains were all read from a single sample in a study of vaccination and CD4 T cells after COVID-19. Their recognized antigens are unknown. Sequenced with the Oncomine TCR Beta short-read assay was DNA taken from cultured CD4+ T cells. TCRdb reprocessed the PCR reads with MiXCR, giving one entry per CDR3 protein. The table records about 27,000 distinct CDR3 sequences, about 66% of them present only once. Treatment defined: approximately 10-day PBMC culture with coronavirus spike peptide pools or control peptides (ViraFEST assay). The source was CD4+ T cells from blood, cultured in vitro, collected after SARS-CoV-2 vaccination. The receptors originated from a human donor who received a COVID-19 vaccine.

The rearrangement uses TRBV19 and TRBJ1-2; TRBD1 aligns across 7 bases. Germline V gives CDR1 LNHDA, CDR2 SQIVND (reference sequence). Germline trimming cut 5 bases from V and 7 bases from J; bases unmatched to any gene: 13. The CDR3 totals 15 residues. The CDR3 region has the DNA TGTGCCAGTAGTTCGTCGTCTTACAGGGGCGGTGGCTACACCTTC. Amino acid sequence: CASSSSSYRGGGYTF. Complete variable domain (other parts from reference TRBV19 and TRBJ1-2): DGGITQSPKYLFRKEGQNVTLSCEQNLNHDAMYWYRQDPGQGLRLIYYSQIVNDFQKGDIAEGYSVSREKKESFPLTVTSAQKNPTAFYLCASSSSSYRGGGYTFGSGTRLTVV.

This clonotype showed up just a few times. The chain joins TRBV6-5 to TRBJ2-5; TRBD1 or TRBD2 may be the D gene (6 bases each). CDR1 and CDR2 from the germline V gene are MNHEY and SVGAGI. Trimming took off 0 bases at V and 2 bases at J, with 22 bases between the two ends. CDR3 size: 19 residues. In DNA form, the CDR3 reads TGTGCCAGCAGTTACTCGATAGGGGGGCCGATTTACACACAAGAGACCCAGTACTTC. Protein product: CASSYSIGGPIYTQETQYF.

The chain is built from TRBV27 and TRBJ1-2; the D is unclear. In germline, CDR1 is MNHEY, CDR2 SMNVEV (reference sequence). The CDR3 covers 13 residues. Deletions cut 6 bases from V and 6 bases from J, with 14 bases between. The CDR3 bases are TGTGCCAGCAGCCACCGCGACTGGAATGGCTACACCTTC. It codes for CASSHRDWNGYTF.

The chain recombines TRBV7-6 with TRBJ2-7; TRBD1 matches at 7 bases. Trimming cost V 0 bases and J 4 bases; bases outside gene matches: 12. Germline loops: CDR1 SGHVS, CDR2 FNYEAQ. The CDR3 length is 17 residues. The CDR3 here is CASSLAVGTALAYEQYF. The CDR3 DNA is TGTGCCAGCAGCTTAGCGGTTGGGACAGCGCTGGCGTACGAGCAGTACTTC.

The rearrangement joins TRBV20-1 to TRBJ1-1; D is perhaps TRBD1 (6 bases). V was cut by 0 bases and J by 5 bases, with 13 bases left in between. The CDR3 is 14 amino acids. Germline CDR1 is DFQATT and CDR2 is SNEGSKA (reference sequence). The CDR3 sequence is CSARDRRGKTEAFF. CDR3 bases: TGCAGTGCTAGAGATAGGAGGGGGAAAACTGAAGCTTTCTTT.

V usage is TRBV7-8 and J usage is TRBJ2-5; TRBD2 matches at 9 bases. CDR1 is SGHVS and CDR2 is FQNEAQ in the germline V gene. The CDR3 is 17 amino acids. The V and J ends lost 4 bases and 2 bases, in that order; junction bases with no gene match: 11. The CDR3 nucleotides read TGTGCCAGCAGCTCCGCCTCGGCGACTAGCGGACAAGAGACCCAGTACTTC. Protein sequence: CASSSASATSGQETQYF. The whole variable domain, filled in from reference TRBV7-8 and TRBJ2-5, reads GAGVSQSPRYKVAKRGQDVALRCDPISGHVSLFWYQQALGQGPEFLTYFQNEAQLDKSGLPSDRFFAERPEGSVSTLKIQRTQQEDSAVYLCASSSASATSGQETQYFGPGTRLLVL.

The chain has TRBV1 and TRBJ2-6; the table calls TRBD1, which could not be checked here. TRBV1 is listed as a pseudogene. The CDR3 is made up of 16 amino acids. Here the CDR3 DNA reads TGCACCAGCAGCGAACAGGGAAACTCTGGGGCCAACGTCCTGACTTTC. Translated, it gives CTSSEQGNSGANVLTF.

The genes are TRBV10-3 and TRBJ1-2; 7 bases are a match to TRBD1. Unmatched junction bases numbered 5, after V lost 7 bases and J lost 3 bases. This CDR3 has 13 residues. Per germline, CDR1 ENHRY and CDR2 SYGVKD. The CDR3 sequence is CAITPGQYYGYTF. For the CDR3, the DNA is TGTGCCATCACTCCGGGACAGTACTATGGCTACACCTTC.

This clonotype was found once. The V gene is TRBV7-8, the J gene TRBJ1-3; possible D gene TRBD1, 5 bases. The CDR3 covers 14 residues. Germline CDR1 reads SGHVS; CDR2 reads FQNEAQ. V lost 6 bases, J lost 2 bases, and 11 bases lay in between. The CDR3 spells CASSSGSTGNTIYF. The CDR3 DNA reads TGTGCCAGCAGTTCAGGGTCCACTGGAAACACCATATATTTT.

The genes are TRBV6-1 and TRBJ2-7; D not resolved. V was pared by 6 bases and J by 2 bases, with 11 bases between. Germline lookup yields CDR1 MNHNS and CDR2 SASEGT. This CDR3 spans 13 amino acids. The CDR3 bases are TGTGCCAGCAGCGGGTACAGAACCTACGAGCAGTACTTC. Protein sequence: CASSGYRTYEQYF.

The rearrangement joins TRBV7-2 to TRBJ1-5, with D hard to call. Trimming removed 5 bases from V and 4 bases from J, with 15 bases in between. From germline, CDR1 is SGHTA and CDR2 FQGNSA. The CDR3 is 15 residues long. The CDR3 nucleotides are TGTGCCAGCAGCCTCTTCCCTCCGGGTAATCAGCCCCAGCATTTT. It translates to CASSLFPPGNQPQHF.

For this clonotype: The junction does not match germline at one end; this may be a read error. The V and J genes are TRBV5-3 and TRBJ2-5; possible D gene TRBD1, 6 bases. TRBV5-3 falls under the ORF class, with uncertain function. The CDR3 length is 14 residues. DNA for the CDR3: TGTGCCAGCAGCTTGCGCCAGGGGAAAGAGACCCAGTACTTC. It encodes CASSLRQGKETQYF.

The chain carries TRBV20-1 and TRBJ1-6; 10 nucleotides line up with TRBD1. CDR1 is DFQATT, CDR2 SNEGSKA, per germline (reference sequence). This CDR3 comprises 14 residues. The DNA for the CDR3 is TGCAGCGCCCGGACAGGGGGGCTAGATTCACCCCTCCACTTT. Translating gives CSARTGGLDSPLHF.

This clonotype was recorded a few times. The chain carries TRBV30 and TRBJ1-2, with D uncertain. The CDR3 runs 15 residues. Trimming left V 0 bases short and J 0 bases short, with 11 bases between. Germline V CDR1 and CDR2: GTSNPN, SVGIG (reference sequence). The CDR3 is CAWSVIYRSNYGYTF. The CDR3 region has the DNA TGTGCCTGGAGTGTAATTTATAGATCTAACTATGGCTACACCTTC.

The sample holds one count of this clonotype. The V and J genes are TRBV12-3 or TRBV12-4 and TRBJ2-2; D is undetermined. CDR3 length equals 15 residues. The germline V and J ends were trimmed by 6 bases and 3 bases, with 14 bases remaining between them. CDR3 amino acids: CASSSLREDTGELFF. CDR3 DNA sequence: TGTGCCAGCAGCTCCCTTAGAGAGGACACCGGGGAGCTGTTTTTT.

The chain couples TRBV18 to TRBJ1-5; no definite D call. This CDR3 contains 14 residues. V lost 4 bases, J lost 2 bases, and 9 bases lay in between. Germline assignment: CDR1 KGHSH and CDR2 LQKENI. CDR3: CASSRPGGNQPQHF. CDR3 sequence (DNA): TGTGCCAGCTCACGGCCGGGCGGCAATCAGCCCCAGCATTTT. Filled out from reference TRBV18 and TRBJ1-5, the complete variable domain reads NAGVMQNPRHLVRRRGQEARLRCSPMKGHSHVYWYRQLPEEGLKFMVYLQKENIIDESGMPKERFSAEFPKEGPSILRIQQVVRGDSAAYFCASSRPGGNQPQHFGDGTRLSIL.

The DNA of the CDR3 is TGTGCCTGCAAAAACCTCCTTAGCACAGATACGCAGTATTTT. It encodes CACKNLLSTDTQYF. This chain links TRBV5-4 with TRBJ2-3; D is undetermined. Germline V CDR1 and CDR2: SGHNT, YYREEE (reference sequence). The CDR3 extends over 14 amino acids. V lost 10 bases, J lost 0 bases, and 15 bases lay in between.

The V call is TRBV5-1, the J call TRBJ1-2; a weak D match, TRBD1 (6 bases). Looked up from germline, CDR1 is SGHRS and CDR2 is YFSETQ. CDR3 length equals 14 residues. Trimming shortened V by 0 bases and J by 1 base, and 7 bases separated the two germline ends. In DNA, the CDR3 is TGCGCCAGCAGCTTGGTGGACAGTAACTATGGCTACACCTTC. This codes for CASSLVDSNYGYTF. The variable domain in full, completed from reference TRBV5-1 and TRBJ1-2, reads KAGVTQTPRYLIKTRGQQVTLSCSPISGHRSVSWYQQTPGQGLQFLFEYFSETQRNKGNFPGRFSGRQFSNSRSEMNVSTLELGDSALYLCASSLVDSNYGYTFGSGTRLTVV.

Written as DNA, the CDR3 is TGTGCCAGCAGCTCCCGGGACAGGGGACAAGAGACCCAGTACTTC. Residues: CASSSRDRGQETQYF. J is TRBJ2-5 and V is TRBV11-3; 10 bases are shared with TRBD1. J was trimmed by 2 bases and V by 4 bases; bases with no gene match: 4. The CDR3 sequence is 15 residues long. Germline-derived CDR1 and CDR2 are SGHNT and YENEEA.

This clonotype was counted once. The genes are TRBV6-5 and TRBJ1-2; D may be TRBD1 (5 bases). The CDR3 loop spans 16 amino acids. The germline CDR1 and CDR2 sequences are MNHEY and SVGAGI. V was clipped by 2 bases and J by 0 bases, with 13 bases between them. In DNA, the CDR3 is TGTGCCAGCAGTTACCGGCCCGGGGCACCTAACTATGGCTACACCTTC. Amino acids: CASSYRPGAPNYGYTF.

This clonotype was picked up a small number of times. The CDR3 DNA follows: TGTGCCAGCAGTGAATCCCCCTACCTGACGGAAACCGGGGAGCTGTTTTTT. This sequence encodes CASSESPYLTETGELFF. This chain connects TRBV6-1 to TRBJ2-2; D is unclear. Germline V gene data show CDR1 as MNHNS and CDR2 as SASEGT. V was cut by 2 bases and J by 5 bases, with 18 bases left in between. The CDR3 runs to 17 residues.